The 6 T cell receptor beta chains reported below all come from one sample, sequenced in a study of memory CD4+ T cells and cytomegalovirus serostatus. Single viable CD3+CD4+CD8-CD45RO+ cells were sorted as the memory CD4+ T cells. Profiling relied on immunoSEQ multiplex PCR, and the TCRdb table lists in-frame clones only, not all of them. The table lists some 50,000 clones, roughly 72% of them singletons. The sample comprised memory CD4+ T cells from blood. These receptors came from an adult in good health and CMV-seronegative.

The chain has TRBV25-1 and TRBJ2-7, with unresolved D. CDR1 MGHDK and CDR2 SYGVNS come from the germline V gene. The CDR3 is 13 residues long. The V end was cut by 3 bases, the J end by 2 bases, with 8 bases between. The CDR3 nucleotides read TGTGCCAGCAGTGATTCCCTCCCCTACGAGCAGTACTTC. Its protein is CASSDSLPYEQYF.

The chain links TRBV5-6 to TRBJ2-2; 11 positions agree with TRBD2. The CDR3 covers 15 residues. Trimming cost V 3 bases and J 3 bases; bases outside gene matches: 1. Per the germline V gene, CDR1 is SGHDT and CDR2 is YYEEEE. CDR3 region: CASSWGLADTGELFF. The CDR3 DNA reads TGTGCCAGCAGCTGGGGACTAGCGGACACCGGGGAGCTGTTTTTT.

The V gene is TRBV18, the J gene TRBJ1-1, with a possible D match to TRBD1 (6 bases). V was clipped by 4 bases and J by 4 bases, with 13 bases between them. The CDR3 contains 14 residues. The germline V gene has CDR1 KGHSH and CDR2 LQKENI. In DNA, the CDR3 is TGTGCCAGCTCACAGGACAGCATTAGCACTGAAGCTTTCTTT. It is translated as CASSQDSISTEAFF.

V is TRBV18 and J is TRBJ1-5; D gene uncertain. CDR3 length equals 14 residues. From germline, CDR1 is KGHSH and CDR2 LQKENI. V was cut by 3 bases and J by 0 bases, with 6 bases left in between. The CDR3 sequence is CASSPGISNQPQHF. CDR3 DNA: TGTGCCAGCTCACCGGGCATTAGCAATCAGCCCCAGCATTTT. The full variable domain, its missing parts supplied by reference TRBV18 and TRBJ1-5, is NAGVMQNPRHLVRRRGQEARLRCSPMKGHSHVYWYRQLPEEGLKFMVYLQKENIIDESGMPKERFSAEFPKEGPSILRIQQVVRGDSAAYFCASSPGISNQPQHFGDGTRLSIL.

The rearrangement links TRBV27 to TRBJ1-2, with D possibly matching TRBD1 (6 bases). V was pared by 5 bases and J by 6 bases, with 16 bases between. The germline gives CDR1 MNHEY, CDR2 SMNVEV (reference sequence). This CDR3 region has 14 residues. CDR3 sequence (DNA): TGTGCCAGCAGTAAGGCTCCGGGGGCTCATGGCTACACCTTC. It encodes CASSKAPGAHGYTF.

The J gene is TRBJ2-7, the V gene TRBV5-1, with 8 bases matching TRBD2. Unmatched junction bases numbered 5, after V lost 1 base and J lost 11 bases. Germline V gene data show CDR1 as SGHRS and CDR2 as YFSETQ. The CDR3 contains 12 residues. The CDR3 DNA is TGCGCCAGCAGCTTGAAAGCGGGAGACAAGTACTTC. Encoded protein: CASSLKAGDKYF.